The 25 T cell receptor beta chains below were found in one sample sequenced in a study of blood T cell repertoires in COVID-19. TCRdb keeps only in-frame clones here, not all; method: immunoSEQ multiplex PCR. Counted here are about 370,000 clones, 80% to 90% occurring once; the ten biggest clones make up around 1%. The sequencing input was PBMCs or T cells enriched from blood (not recorded which). The receptor source for this set is a man aged 18 to 35 who had recovered from COVID-19.

The chain carries TRBV19 and TRBJ2-7, with 7 bases that match TRBD1. The germline gives CDR1 LNHDA, CDR2 SQIVND (reference sequence). The junction had 9 bases not matched to a gene; V was cut back by 6 bases and J by 7 bases. The CDR3 totals 13 residues. The CDR3 loop reads CASSQRTGGEQYF. CDR3 sequence (DNA): TGTGCCAGTAGCCAACGGACAGGCGGGGAGCAGTACTTC.

The V gene is TRBV3-1 (or the pseudogene TRBV3-2), the J gene TRBJ2-2; no definite D call. This CDR3 region has 13 residues. V was pared by 1 base and J by 7 bases, with 7 bases between. From germline, CDR1 is LGHDT and CDR2 YNNKEL (reference sequence). The CDR3 DNA reads TGTGCCAGCAGCCAAGGCGAGGTCGGGGAGCTGTTTTTT. Its protein is CASSQGEVGELFF.

The chain uses TRBV24-1 and TRBJ2-7; the D gene is possibly TRBD1 (5 bases). Deletions cut 4 bases from V and 9 bases from J, with 15 bases between. This CDR3 region has 13 residues. The V gene's germline CDR1 is KGHDR and CDR2 SFDVKD. The CDR3 DNA is TGTGCCACCAGTGACATGGACGGCCAGGGGCAGTACTTC. Protein sequence: CATSDMDGQGQYF.

This chain joins TRBV7-9 and TRBJ2-2; 14 bases align to TRBD2. Germline-derived CDR1 and CDR2 are SEHNR and FQNEAQ (reference sequence). Trimming at V came to 5 bases and at J to 5 bases, leaving 7 bases not matched to a gene. The CDR3 extends over 17 amino acids. CDR3 DNA sequence: TGTGCCAGCAGCGCCCGGGGACTAGCGGGAGTAACCGGGGAGCTGTTTTTT. It is translated as CASSARGLAGVTGELFF.

The table lists this clone with a few counts. The J gene is TRBJ1-1, the V gene TRBV2; D is undetermined. Per germline, CDR1 SNHLY and CDR2 FYNNEI. This CDR3 has 13 amino acids. Trimming took 7 bases from V and 2 from J, leaving 11 bases between them. The CDR3 reads CASNVRVNTEAFF. The CDR3, as DNA: TGTGCCAGCAACGTTAGAGTTAACACTGAAGCTTTCTTT.

V usage is TRBV6-5 and J usage is TRBJ2-1, with D unclear. The CDR3 length is 14 residues. V lost 1 base to trimming and J lost 4 bases, with 8 bases between them. In germline, CDR1 is MNHEY, CDR2 SVGAGI. CDR3 residues: CASSYFGAYNEQFF. The CDR3 DNA sequence: TGTGCCAGCAGTTACTTTGGAGCGTACAATGAGCAGTTCTTC.

The chain employs TRBV14 and TRBJ2-7; 7 nucleotides agree with TRBD1. V gave up 3 bases and J gave up 1 base; unmatched junction bases: 0. This CDR3 has 13 residues. Germline CDR1 and CDR2: SGHDN and FVKESK. The CDR3 here is CASSQGQSYEQYF. CDR3 sequence (DNA): TGTGCCAGCAGCCAGGGACAGTCCTACGAGCAGTACTTC.

This clone has only a few counts. The chain joins TRBV5-1 to TRBJ2-5; possibly TRBD1 for D (5 bases). The germline gives CDR1 SGHRS, CDR2 YFSETQ. V was clipped by 2 bases and J by 1 base, with 12 bases between them. This CDR3 spans 15 amino acids. CDR3 sequence: CASSFSTGRQETQYF. The CDR3 DNA reads TGCGCCAGCAGCTTTAGCACAGGCCGCCAAGAGACCCAGTACTTC.

The V and J genes are TRBV25-1 and TRBJ1-2, with TRBD1 matching 8 bases. The V gene end was trimmed by 4 bases and the J gene end by 2 bases; junction bases not matched to a gene: 6. Germline CDR1 is MGHDK and CDR2 is SYGVNS. CDR3 length equals 15 residues. The CDR3 sequence: CASSADRGRNYGYTF. Written as DNA, the CDR3 is TGTGCCAGCAGTGCAGACAGGGGAAGGAACTATGGCTACACCTTC.

The chain recombines TRBV9 with TRBJ2-5; 7 bases align to TRBD1. J lost 1 base, V lost 0 bases, and 6 bases had no gene match. The germline gives CDR1 SGDLS, CDR2 YYNGEE. The CDR3 loop spans 16 amino acids. CDR3 DNA sequence: TGTGCCAGCAGCGTAGCCCCGACAGGGACCCAAGAGACCCAGTACTTC. It translates to CASSVAPTGTQETQYF.

The V call is TRBV3-1 (or the pseudogene TRBV3-2), the J call TRBJ1-2; 10 nucleotides agree with TRBD1. The CDR3 sequence is 14 residues long. CDR1 is LGHDT and CDR2 is YNNKEL in the germline V gene (reference sequence). V was pared by 3 bases and J by 6 bases, with 4 bases of the junction left unmatched. DNA of the CDR3: TGTGCCAGCAGCCACCGACAGGGGGCTGATGGCTACACCTTC. Its protein is CASSHRQGADGYTF.

In regard to this clone: Other nucleotide sequences from this sample produce the same CDR3. The chain has TRBV9 and TRBJ2-1; 12 bases fit TRBD2. The germline gives CDR1 SGDLS, CDR2 YYNGEE. This CDR3 has 16 residues. V was pared by 3 bases and J by 3 bases, with 4 bases of the junction left unmatched. As DNA, the CDR3 is TGTGCCAGCAGCGCCTTACTAGCGGGGGGCTACAATGAGCAGTTCTTC. It specifies CASSALLAGGYNEQFF.

This clone was counted once. The CDR3 spells CASSTHQGRNQPQHF. CDR3 coding DNA: TGTGCCAGCAGTACACATCAGGGCCGGAATCAGCCCCAGCATTTT. The V gene is TRBV28, the J gene TRBJ1-5, with a weak D call TRBD1 (5 bases). Between the trimmed V and J ends, which lost 5 bases and 4 bases, there was a span of 15 bases. The CDR3 totals 15 residues. In germline, CDR1 is MDHEN, CDR2 SYDVKM.

A word on this clone: Other DNA variants within this sample encode the same CDR3. The chain links TRBV9 to TRBJ1-5; D remains ambiguous. The CDR3 covers 14 residues. Trimming took 0 bases from V and 2 from J, leaving 6 bases between them. Germline lookup yields CDR1 SGDLS and CDR2 YYNGEE. CDR3 residues: CASSVEPGNQPQHF. The CDR3 DNA reads as TGTGCCAGCAGCGTAGAACCGGGCAATCAGCCCCAGCATTTT.

V gene TRBV6-5 combines with J gene TRBJ1-5, with unresolved D. The CDR3 has 14 residues. Germline V gene data show CDR1 as MNHEY and CDR2 as SVGAGI. V lost 0 bases, J lost 5 bases, and 8 bases lay in between. In nucleotides, the CDR3 is TGTGCCAGCAGTTACTCAGGAGTCCATCAGCCCCAGCATTTT. It codes for CASSYSGVHQPQHF.

This chain connects TRBV7-9 to TRBJ2-7; TRBD2 matches 13 bases. This CDR3 has 16 residues. The V gene end was trimmed by 3 bases and the J gene end by 6 bases; junction bases not matched to a gene: 8. Germline assignment: CDR1 SEHNR and CDR2 FQNEAQ (reference sequence). CDR3 nucleotides: TGTGCCAGCAGCTTCCTCGGGACTAGCGGGAATTCCGAGCAGTACTTC. Translating it yields CASSFLGTSGNSEQYF.

The sample holds one count of this clone. The chain is built from TRBV10-1 and TRBJ1-6; a possible D gene is TRBD1 (6 bases). V gave up 3 bases and J gave up 7 bases, with 7 bases separating them. The CDR3 spans 13 residues. Germline V gene lookup returns CDR1 WNHNN and CDR2 SYGVQD (reference sequence). The CDR3 sequence is CASSEQGNSPLHF. CDR3 in DNA: TGCGCCAGCAGTGAACAGGGAAATTCACCCCTCCACTTT.

The J gene is TRBJ2-7, the V gene TRBV5-6, with 7 bases matching TRBD2. There are 14 residues in the CDR3. Trimming at V came to 4 bases and at J to 4 bases, leaving 8 bases not matched to a gene. In germline, CDR1 is SGHDT, CDR2 YYEEEE. CDR3 DNA sequence: TGTGCCAGCAGCCGGGGCGGGAGTGTTTACGAGCAGTACTTC. Encoded protein: CASSRGGSVYEQYF.

The chain carries TRBV7-2 and TRBJ2-7, with D tentatively TRBD1 (6 bases). The CDR3 length is 15 residues. CDR1 is SGHTA, CDR2 FQGNSA, per germline. V shed 0 bases and J shed 1 base, with 10 bases lying between them. The CDR3 loop is CASSLASTGSYEQYF. The CDR3 DNA reads TGTGCCAGCAGCTTAGCAAGTACAGGGTCCTACGAGCAGTACTTC.

The gene calls are TRBV5-8 and TRBJ2-1; 11 bases are shared with TRBD2. Losses at the gene ends were 4 bases for V and 1 base for J; bases not matched to a gene: 4. CDR1 and CDR2 (germline): SGHTS, YDEGEE. CDR3 length: 16 amino acids. CDR3 nucleotide sequence: TGTGCCAGCAGCCGGGCTAGCGGGAGGTCCTACAATGAGCAGTTCTTC. Its translation is CASSRASGRSYNEQFF.

The chain uses TRBV7-9 and TRBJ1-5; D is unresolved. This CDR3 has 15 amino acids. V was pared by 3 bases and J by 0 bases, with 9 bases between. In germline, CDR1 is SEHNR, CDR2 FQNEAQ (reference sequence). CDR3 in amino acids: CASSFGANSNQPQHF. CDR3 DNA sequence: TGTGCCAGCAGCTTCGGAGCAAATAGCAATCAGCCCCAGCATTTT.

This rearrangement joins TRBV2 to TRBJ1-1; the D gene is possibly TRBD1 (6 bases). The germline V gene has CDR1 SNHLY and CDR2 FYNNEI. Trimming removed 8 bases from V and 0 bases from J, with 19 bases in between. The CDR3 runs 16 residues. As DNA, the CDR3 is TGTGCCAGCGGGGGGACCGGGGGGCGGATGAACACTGAAGCTTTCTTT. This codes for CASGGTGGRMNTEAFF.

V usage is TRBV4-3 and J usage is TRBJ1-4; D might be TRBD1 (6 bases). V lost 4 bases to trimming and J lost 4 bases, with 13 bases between them. This CDR3 has 15 residues. CDR1 is LGHNA and CDR2 is YSLEER in the germline V gene. CDR3 nucleotides: TGCGCCAGCAGCCGCAACGAAGGGGGTAATGAAAAACTGTTTTTT. Translating it yields CASSRNEGGNEKLFF.

The chain has TRBV6-5 and TRBJ1-1; D unresolved. The ends were cut back, 0 bases at V and 4 bases at J, with 15 bases in the middle. Germline lookup yields CDR1 MNHEY and CDR2 SVGAGI. This CDR3 is built from 16 residues. The CDR3 coding sequence is TGTGCCAGCAGTTACTCCGCAGGTGTTGCGATCACTGAAGCTTTCTTT. It codes for CASSYSAGVAITEAFF.

A word on this clone: Within the sample, other DNA sequences also encode this same CDR3. This chain links TRBV7-2 with TRBJ1-3; no definite D call. Germline CDR1 and CDR2: SGHTA and FQGNSA. CDR3 length: 13 amino acids. V was pared by 5 bases and J by 0 bases, with 5 bases between. CDR3 sequence reads: CASSLSSGNTIYF. DNA of the CDR3: TGTGCCAGCAGCCTGAGCTCTGGAAACACCATATATTTT.